Listed here is a single T cell receptor (beta chain). Its antigen has not been determined. Per-base quality was not reported, and no clone a single base away is much larger than it. The time point label here, explained by the study, means: newly diagnosed GD, antithyroid drugs for less than 3 months. For both TCR sequencing and RNA sequencing, RNA was extracted from PBMCs using TRIzol. The diagnosis of Graves' disease followed American Thyroid Association guidelines. Patients were recruited from an endocrinology department in Xi'an, China. Each patient gave roughly 10 milliliters of peripheral blood, collected in an EDTA anticoagulant tube. PBMCs were isolated by Ficoll Paque Plus density gradient separation without further T cell sorting. RNA quality was checked with an Agilent 2100 Bioanalyzer and agarose gel, and concentration with a NanoDrop 2000. The data stem from a study of regulatory T cells in long-lasting Graves disease (dated by TCRdb to the early 2020s). Background for the entire study: Newly diagnosed Graves' disease patients had taken antithyroid drugs for less than 3 months. Patients with persistent Graves' disease were compared with patients with newly diagnosed Graves' disease using TCR sequencing and RNA sequencing of peripheral blood. The study was registered as a clinical trial and conducted in China. A total of about 33 samples underwent TCR sequencing, from about 13 patients with persistent Graves' disease and 20 or so patients with newly diagnosed Graves' disease.

CDR1 SNHLY and CDR2 FYNNEI were looked up in the germline V gene. The CDR3 measures 15 amino acids from cysteine to phenylalanine. The only DNA kept is the CDR3, 45 bases in frame from the first base. Trimming leaves V shorter by 3 bases and J shorter by 2 bases, with the junction holding 2 bases beyond the gene matches. Overall study outcomes, separate from this receptor: Compared with newly diagnosed patients, patients with persistent Graves' disease had lower TCR Shannon entropy and fewer highly expanded clones, which suggests clonal expansion. A larger number of public clonotypes was shared among persistent patients (fewer than 3,000) than among newly diagnosed patients (around 970). Persistent disease showed preferential use of TRBV28, TRBJ1-2 and TRBJ2-5, whereas newly diagnosed disease favored TRBV20-1 and TRBJ2-1. Sequencing and analysis were restricted to the TCR beta chain. Peripheral blood alone was examined, since thyroid tissue, which constituted the primary lesion, could not be accessed. The authors acknowledged the small sample size as a limitation that may reduce accuracy.

The method behind the library was multiplex PCR. This sample was sequenced with an Illumina HiSeq 4000. CDR3 regions were amplified by Arm-PCR with iRepertoire HTBI primers to construct TCR beta libraries. PCR products were gel purified before sequencing. The study's processing was this. Across samples, 60 to 80 TRBV and 13 to 15 TRBJ segments were identified and used for gene usage analysis of CDR3 amino acid clonotypes. Filtered high-quality paired reads were merged into contigs using COPE and FqMerger. Contigs were aligned with BLAST to IMGT TRBV, TRBD and TRBJ reference genes, and CDR3 was defined per IMGT. Clonotypes above 0.1% frequency were classified as highly expanded clones. Repertoire diversity was measured by Shannon entropy, and V-J evenness by the Gini coefficient. A clonotype found in more than one individual was treated as public. TCRdb ran its own pipeline on the public reads, namely fastp trimming at Q25 and MiXCR clone calling, and kept in-frame beta chains. Records with the same CDR3 protein are collapsed into one entry carrying the most frequent genes and DNA. The V and J calls here are based on TCRdb, not the publication. This sample lists approximately 400,000 distinct CDR3 sequences; about 16% were detected once. The ten top clones hold about a sixth of the sample.

The data also belong to a second study, concerning T cells in Graves' hyperthyroidism and ophthalmopathy. The second paper states: Stable Graves' hyperthyroidism was defined as no progression to ophthalmopathy during 18 months of follow-up. Hyperthyroidism patients were newly diagnosed, had a disease duration of under 2 months, and were aged 18 to 65 years. Exclusion was applied to patients with uncontrolled infections, other autoimmune diseases, pregnancy or lactation. Clinical symptoms, serum thyroxine and TRAb, thyroid ultrasound, and orbital computed tomography formed the basis for the diagnoses. A first-round RT-PCR of the TCR CDR3 used the HTBI primer set with the Qiagen OneStep RT-PCR kit. Most expanded thyroid clonotypes (frequency above 0.001) were also detected in blood, suggesting blood repertoires may reflect thyroid immune responses. A 13 V-J signature model separated ophthalmopathy from stable hyperthyroidism, with over 85% sensitivity and 81.08% specificity in cross-validation and 80%/75% in testing. In validation, the model predicted progression to ophthalmopathy a median of roughly 6.2 months before onset, with roughly 70% sensitivity and about 72% specificity. A discovery cohort of fewer than 110 patients, about 43 with Graves' ophthalmopathy and 55 to 60 with stable Graves' hyperthyroidism, was used to find distinguishing TCR V-J signatures. Prospective prediction of ophthalmopathy was tested in an independent validation cohort of approximately 18 hyperthyroidism patients and approximately 17 patients who later progressed to ophthalmopathy. The approximately 100 discovery patients were divided at random into training and test sets in a 7:3 ratio. In roughly six Graves' hyperthyroidism patients, the study also compared T-cell repertoires from thyroid tissue with T-cell repertoires from blood. Once sampling was done, hyperthyroidism patients were given methimazole at a starting dose of 30 mg daily, whereas ophthalmopathy patients were given high-dose intravenous methylprednisolone. The libraries were constructed in a second round of multiplex PCR and then size-selected and purified. The libraries were sequenced on an Illumina HiSeq2000 using paired-end 100 bp reads. SOAPnuke was used to process the raw data, with reads discarded if the reads contained adapters or uncalled bases, had a mean Phred below 15, or lacked an exact constant-primer or identifier match. COPE v1.2.5 was used to merge high-quality paired reads, and clonotypes were defined as unique nucleotide sequences. Clonotypes were aligned to IMGT TRBV, TRBD and TRBJ reference segments using MiTCR v1.1. The analysis included only V-J combinations with a frequency above 0.0001, which together covered 99% to 99.2% of the repertoires. The TCS score was defined as F50 (clonal expansion) divided by E x V (chaos), with BLOSUM62-based TCRdist calculated between CDR3 peptides within each V-J. Welch's t-statistics and random forest reduced 500 to 650 V-J features to fewer than 15, which were used in a naive Bayes classifier (R e1071). No statistical method was used to fix the sample size in advance, and group allocation was not hidden from the investigators. The paper describes TCR Vbeta CDR3 sequencing of roughly 130 peripheral blood samples, made up of some 42 ophthalmopathy patients, roughly 80 hyperthyroidism patients and approximately 17 progressor patients.

The TCR sequence derives from a woman aged 30 to 39 with Graves disease. Donor details come from another sample of the same person, matched by shared clones. This chain joins TRBV2 to TRBJ1-4; TRBD1 fits 8 bases in the junction. Material: peripheral blood mononuclear cells (PBMCs), obtained at new diagnosis, from a patient treated with antithyroid drugs. The CDR3 region has the sequence CASSEQGATNEKLFF. The sequence in DNA is TGTGCCAGCAGTGAGCAGGGGGCGACTAATGAAAAACTGTTTTTT.